This paragraph covers one TCR beta chain sequence. The sample comes from a study of blood T cell repertoires in COVID-19. Study summary: Samples taken during acute and convalescent COVID-19 were collected in the United States, Italy and Spain. From T cells, B-cell-depleted T cells, or PBMCs came the material, which was cDNA or gDNA.

As handled by the study authors: Amplification of reference gene primers was used by the study to estimate nucleated cell counts. Measured with immunoSEQ multiplex PCR; TCRdb has only the in-frame clones, and not every one. V and J calls and clone size are those listed in that table; D and trimming were worked out from the DNA. In the table there are about 73,000 clones, roughly 80% of which are singletons. Patients in Seattle were enrolled during active infection, then followed longitudinally. Germline values: CDR1 MNHEY, CDR2 SMNVEV (reference sequence). The CDR3 spans 17 residues. Trimming at V came to 5 bases and at J to 7 bases, leaving 9 bases not matched to a gene.

The material sequenced was peripheral blood. This clonotype was sampled from a man aged 65-85 years with COVID-19, enrolled during active disease. J is TRBJ2-1 and V is TRBV27; 15 nucleotides match TRBD2. The CDR3 DNA reads TGTGCCAGCAGTGGCACTCCGGGACTAGCGGGAGGTAATGAGCAGTTCTTC. It codes for CASSGTPGLAGGNEQFF.